A selection of T cell receptor beta chains follows, all from one sample in a study of blood T cell repertoires in COVID-19. Using immunoSEQ multiplex PCR, the repertoire was profiled, and TCRdb retains in-frame clones only, with some absent. This table holds about 120,000 clones, roughly 87% found once. The sample taken for sequencing was peripheral blood. Every receptor here comes from an elderly man with acute or convalescent COVID-19. CDR3s include the opening cysteine and the closing phenylalanine or tryptophan. D genes are given only for firm matches. Only some rows state a clone size, as once, few, many or a class for expanded clones.

clone_size: NA
j_call: TRBJ2-3
v_call: TRBV9
d_call: TRBD2
cdr3_aa: CASSVGWAGEGDTQYF
cdr3_nt: TGTGCCAGCAGCGTAGGATGGGCGGGAGAGGGGGATACGCAGTATTTT

clone_size: NA
j_call: TRBJ1-5
v_call: TRBV28
d_call: TRBD1
cdr3_aa: CASSPTDRGNQPQHF
cdr3_nt: TGTGCCAGCAGCCCTACGGACAGGGGAAATCAGCCCCAGCATTTT

clone_size: NA
j_call: TRBJ1-1
v_call: TRBV6-2/TRBV6-3
d_call: TRBD1
cdr3_aa: CASSALQGAAFF
cdr3_nt: TGTGCCAGCAGTGCCCTACAGGGGGCGGCTTTCTTT

clone_size: NA
j_call: TRBJ1-1
v_call: TRBV6-5
d_call: NA
cdr3_aa: CASRAPGGATEAFF
cdr3_nt: TGTGCCAGCAGAGCACCCGGGGGGGCCACTGAAGCTTTCTTT

clone_size: NA
j_call: TRBJ1-1
v_call: TRBV7-9
d_call: NA
cdr3_aa: CASSLNTGTEAFF
cdr3_nt: TGTGCCAGCAGCTTGAATACGGGGACTGAAGCTTTCTTT

clone_size: few
j_call: TRBJ1-2
v_call: TRBV28
d_call: TRBD1
cdr3_aa: CASSFDRGTGGYTF
cdr3_nt: TGTGCCAGCAGTTTCGACAGGGGCACTGGTGGCTACACCTTC

clone_size: NA
j_call: TRBJ1-2
v_call: TRBV3-1/TRBV3-2
d_call: TRBD1
cdr3_aa: CASSQNDRGRGYTF
cdr3_nt: TGTGCCAGCAGCCAAAATGACAGGGGGCGAGGCTACACCTTC

clone_size: NA
j_call: TRBJ2-5
v_call: TRBV7-2
d_call: NA
cdr3_aa: CASSLIPRGTGETQYF
cdr3_nt: TGTGCCAGCAGCTTAATACCCCGGGGTACCGGGGAGACCCAGTACTTC

clone_size: NA
j_call: TRBJ1-2
v_call: TRBV7-2
d_call: NA
cdr3_aa: CASSLGQGSYGYTF
cdr3_nt: TGTGCCAGCAGCTTAGGCCAGGGTAGCTATGGCTACACCTTC

clone_size: NA
j_call: TRBJ2-5
v_call: TRBV11-3
d_call: TRBD2
cdr3_aa: CASSPGLAGGPEETQYF
cdr3_nt: TGTGCCAGCAGCCCCGGACTAGCGGGGGGACCGGAAGAGACCCAGTACTTC

clone_size: NA
j_call: TRBJ2-5
v_call: TRBV9
d_call: TRBD1
cdr3_aa: CASSIKPGQGAGETQYF
cdr3_nt: TGTGCCAGCAGCATTAAGCCGGGACAGGGGGCGGGAGAGACCCAGTACTTC

clone_size: NA
j_call: TRBJ2-5
v_call: TRBV24-1
d_call: NA
cdr3_aa: CATSDSIETQYF
cdr3_nt: TGTGCCACCAGTGATTCCATAGAGACCCAGTACTTC

clone_size: NA
j_call: TRBJ2-6
v_call: TRBV12-1
d_call: NA
cdr3_aa: CASSFGAGGPRGANVLTF
cdr3_nt: TGTGCCAGCAGCTTTGGGGCGGGAGGGCCACGTGGGGCCAACGTCCTGACTTTC

clone_size: NA
j_call: TRBJ2-7
v_call: TRBV10-3
d_call: TRBD1
cdr3_aa: CAISEGGGTYEQYF
cdr3_nt: TGTGCCATCAGTGAAGGGGGCGGTACCTACGAGCAGTACTTC

clone_size: NA
j_call: TRBJ2-4
v_call: TRBV5-8
d_call: TRBD1
cdr3_aa: CASSSRTGSVSIQYF
cdr3_nt: TGTGCCAGCAGCTCGCGGACAGGGAGCGTTAGCATTCAGTACTTC

clone_size: NA
j_call: TRBJ2-1
v_call: TRBV27
d_call: TRBD2
cdr3_aa: CASSELAGTFNEQFF
cdr3_nt: TGTGCCAGCAGTGAACTAGCGGGAACTTTCAATGAGCAGTTCTTC

clone_size: NA
j_call: TRBJ2-7
v_call: TRBV24-1
d_call: TRBD1
cdr3_aa: CATTADRAHEQYF
cdr3_nt: TGTGCCACCACCGCTGACAGGGCCCACGAGCAGTACTTC

clone_size: few
j_call: TRBJ1-2
v_call: TRBV19
d_call: NA
cdr3_aa: CASSIGGGSGYTF
cdr3_nt: TGTGCCAGTAGTATAGGTGGAGGAAGCGGCTACACCTTC

clone_size: NA
j_call: TRBJ1-2
v_call: TRBV19
d_call: TRBD1
cdr3_aa: CASSTRTGAYGYTF
cdr3_nt: TGTGCCAGTAGTACCAGGACAGGGGCCTATGGCTACACCTTC

clone_size: NA
j_call: TRBJ1-2
v_call: TRBV27
d_call: NA
cdr3_aa: CASSSTAKGGYTF
cdr3_nt: TGTGCCAGCAGTTCGACAGCGAAGGGGGGCTACACCTTC

clone_size: NA
j_call: TRBJ2-1
v_call: TRBV27
d_call: NA
cdr3_aa: CASSNLDSSNEQFF
cdr3_nt: TGTGCCAGCAGTAACTTGGACAGCTCCAATGAGCAGTTCTTC

clone_size: NA
j_call: TRBJ1-2
v_call: TRBV9
d_call: NA
cdr3_aa: CASSSRAGRSFFDRYTF
cdr3_nt: TGTGCCAGCAGCTCCCGAGCGGGACGGTCCTTCTTTGATCGCTACACCTTC

clone_size: NA
j_call: TRBJ2-2
v_call: TRBV6-5
d_call: NA
cdr3_aa: CASVAGINTGELFF
cdr3_nt: TGTGCCAGCGTGGCAGGGATAAACACCGGGGAGCTGTTTTTT

clone_size: NA
j_call: TRBJ2-2
v_call: TRBV5-1
d_call: TRBD1
cdr3_aa: CASSSSGTVNTGELFF
cdr3_nt: TGCGCCAGCAGCTCATCCGGGACAGTGAACACCGGGGAGCTGTTTTTT

clone_size: NA
j_call: TRBJ2-7
v_call: TRBV29-1
d_call: NA
cdr3_aa: CSATSWQYEQYF
cdr3_nt: TGCAGCGCTACCTCATGGCAGTACGAGCAGTACTTC

clone_size: NA
j_call: TRBJ2-3
v_call: TRBV10-1
d_call: NA
cdr3_aa: CASQYGDTQYF
cdr3_nt: TGCGCCAGCCAGTATGGTGATACGCAGTATTTT

clone_size: NA
j_call: TRBJ1-1
v_call: TRBV28
d_call: NA
cdr3_aa: CASSVVMGSGKTFF
cdr3_nt: TGTGCCAGCAGTGTCGTAATGGGCAGCGGTAAGACTTTCTTT

clone_size: NA
j_call: TRBJ1-6
v_call: TRBV6-5
d_call: TRBD1
cdr3_aa: CASSYRKGQGNSPLHF
cdr3_nt: TGTGCCAGCAGTTACAGGAAGGGACAGGGTAATTCACCCCTCCACTTT

clone_size: NA
j_call: TRBJ1-2
v_call: TRBV5-6
d_call: NA
cdr3_aa: CASSRTSGTTAYGYTF
cdr3_nt: TGTGCCAGCAGCCGGACGTCGGGGACAACGGCCTATGGCTACACCTTC

clone_size: NA
j_call: TRBJ1-1
v_call: TRBV25-1
d_call: NA
cdr3_aa: CASSPTGGTTEAFF
cdr3_nt: TGTGCCAGCAGTCCTACGGGGGGGACCACTGAAGCTTTCTTT

clone_size: NA
j_call: TRBJ1-2
v_call: TRBV5-4
d_call: TRBD1
cdr3_aa: CASSLGQGERDGYTF
cdr3_nt: TGTGCCAGCAGCTTGGGTCAGGGGGAACGGGATGGCTACACCTTC

clone_size: NA
j_call: TRBJ2-2
v_call: TRBV4-3
d_call: NA
cdr3_aa: CASSLGLLRATNTGELFF
cdr3_nt: TGCGCCAGCAGCCTTGGGTTGTTGCGGGCCACGAACACCGGGGAGCTGTTTTTT

clone_size: NA
j_call: TRBJ2-1
v_call: TRBV10-3
d_call: TRBD2
cdr3_aa: CAISDSSGSNEQFF
cdr3_nt: TGTGCCATCAGTGACTCTAGCGGGAGTAATGAGCAGTTCTTC

clone_size: NA
j_call: TRBJ2-7
v_call: TRBV4-3
d_call: TRBD2
cdr3_aa: CASGGGEAHEQYF
cdr3_nt: TGCGCCAGCGGGGGAGGGGAAGCCCACGAGCAGTACTTC

clone_size: NA
j_call: TRBJ1-2
v_call: TRBV19
d_call: TRBD1
cdr3_aa: CASIHKTGDNYGYTF
cdr3_nt: TGTGCCAGTATTCACAAGACAGGGGATAACTATGGCTACACCTTC

clone_size: NA
j_call: TRBJ2-5
v_call: TRBV19
d_call: NA
cdr3_aa: CASSAQQETQYF
cdr3_nt: TGTGCCAGTAGTGCCCAGCAAGAGACCCAGTACTTC

clone_size: NA
j_call: TRBJ2-1
v_call: TRBV11-3
d_call: TRBD1
cdr3_aa: CASSPSRGTVYNEQFF
cdr3_nt: TGTGCCAGCAGCCCTTCTAGAGGGACAGTATACAATGAGCAGTTCTTC

clone_size: NA
j_call: TRBJ1-5
v_call: TRBV4-3
d_call: NA
cdr3_aa: CASSQDPDSNQPQHF
cdr3_nt: TGCGCCAGCAGCCAAGATCCAGATAGCAATCAGCCCCAGCATTTT

clone_size: few
j_call: TRBJ1-4
v_call: TRBV5-5
d_call: NA
cdr3_aa: CASSLGPGVERTEKLFF
cdr3_nt: TGTGCCAGCAGCTTGGGTCCCGGGGTTGAGAGGACTGAAAAACTGTTTTTT

clone_size: NA
j_call: TRBJ2-3
v_call: TRBV7-8
d_call: TRBD1
cdr3_aa: CASSFRPAGTGGTDTQYF
cdr3_nt: TGTGCCAGCAGCTTCCGGCCAGCCGGGACAGGGGGGACAGATACGCAGTATTTT

clone_size: NA
j_call: TRBJ2-5
v_call: TRBV18
d_call: TRBD2
cdr3_aa: CASSLALTSGQETQYF
cdr3_nt: TGTGCCAGCTCACTGGCCCTTACTAGCGGGCAAGAGACCCAGTACTTC

clone_size: NA
j_call: TRBJ1-1
v_call: TRBV5-4
d_call: TRBD1
cdr3_aa: CASSGDRAIKAFF
cdr3_nt: TGTGCCAGCAGCGGGGACAGGGCCATTAAAGCTTTCTTT

clone_size: NA
j_call: TRBJ1-6
v_call: TRBV28
d_call: NA
cdr3_aa: CASSQQGTLHF
cdr3_nt: TGTGCCAGCAGTCAACAGGGTACCCTCCACTTT

clone_size: NA
j_call: TRBJ2-1
v_call: TRBV4-2
d_call: NA
cdr3_aa: CASSLSPGDSYNEQFF
cdr3_nt: TGTGCCAGCAGCCTATCCCCGGGAGACTCCTACAATGAGCAGTTCTTC

clone_size: few
j_call: TRBJ2-1
v_call: TRBV11-2
d_call: TRBD2
cdr3_aa: CASSPLSGSSYNEQFF
cdr3_nt: TGTGCCAGCAGCCCCTTGAGCGGGAGCTCCTACAATGAGCAGTTCTTC

clone_size: once
j_call: TRBJ2-1
v_call: TRBV7-9
d_call: NA
cdr3_aa: CASSRTDWLGDEQFF
cdr3_nt: TGTGCCAGCAGCCGGACGGACTGGCTCGGTGATGAGCAGTTCTTC

clone_size: NA
j_call: TRBJ2-1
v_call: TRBV10-3
d_call: TRBD2
cdr3_aa: CAISPAGGPNEQFF
cdr3_nt: TGTGCCATCAGCCCGGCGGGGGGACCCAATGAGCAGTTCTTC

clone_size: NA
j_call: TRBJ1-2
v_call: TRBV14
d_call: TRBD1
cdr3_aa: CASSQSKTGAGGYTF
cdr3_nt: TGTGCCAGCAGCCAGTCAAAAACAGGGGCCGGGGGCTACACCTTC

clone_size: once
j_call: TRBJ1-5
v_call: TRBV3-1/TRBV3-2
d_call: NA
cdr3_aa: CASSHGQWGQPQHF
cdr3_nt: TGTGCCAGCAGCCATGGACAGTGGGGTCAGCCCCAGCATTTT

clone_size: NA
j_call: TRBJ1-1
v_call: TRBV21-1
d_call: NA
cdr3_aa: CASSRGRDWNTEAFF
cdr3_nt: TGTGCCAGCAGCAGGGGCAGGGACTGGAACACTGAAGCTTTCTTT

clone_size: NA
j_call: TRBJ2-3
v_call: TRBV21-1
d_call: NA
cdr3_aa: CASSRQRDTQYF
cdr3_nt: TGTGCCAGCTCTCGACAGCGAGATACGCAGTATTTT